The table lists the clone carrying this T cell receptor beta chain with a few counts. Its antigen is unidentified. This CDR3 comprises 18 residues. Trimming at V came to 1 base and at J to 5 bases, leaving 13 bases not matched to a gene. Germline V gene sequence: CDR1 SGHDN, CDR2 FVKESK. Using unique molecular identifiers, the investigators prepared the TCRbeta library. TCRdb ran MiXCR on the PCR reads and lists one entry per CDR3 protein. The sample yields around 490,000 distinct CDR3 sequences, over 10% seen once. This sample stems from a study of T-cell reconstitution after alpha-beta-depleted transplantation in children. Broader study findings: Roughly two months post-transplant, alpha-beta T cells reportedly originated from several hundred graft clones that had expanded. Fresh T-cell production supplied most of the T-cell counts and diversity seen one year after transplant.

This TCR derives from a female patient aged 2-15 years who had a stem cell transplant for aplastic anemia, so the T cells may come from the graft donor. The sample was PBMCs, mostly from graft donor cells, taken 180 days after TCRalphabeta/CD19-depleted stem cell transplant. The chain couples TRBV14 to TRBJ1-5, with 8 positions matching TRBD1. CDR3 DNA: TGTGCCAGCAGCCAAGCATACCAGGGGGCAGTTTGGGATCAGCCCCAGCATTTT. Its translation: CASSQAYQGAVWDQPQHF.